This T cell receptor beta chain stems from a study of blood T cell repertoires in COVID-19. Study in general: From T cells, B-cell-depleted T cells, or PBMCs came the material, which was cDNA or gDNA.

Profiled with immunoSEQ multiplex PCR; TCRdb holds only in-frame clones, not every one. The sample consists of approximately 90,000 clones, 75% to 85% of them appearing once. V lost 5 bases, J lost 1 base, and 3 bases stayed unmatched. Germline V CDR1 and CDR2: SGHTA, FQGNSA. This CDR3 region has 15 residues. This chain links TRBV7-2 with TRBJ2-3, with 10 bases that match TRBD1. Sample: peripheral blood. The source of this sequence is a woman aged 80 or over with acute or convalescent COVID-19. CDR3 in DNA: TGTGCCAGCAGCCCCGGGACAGGGGGCACAGATACGCAGTATTTT. Translated, it gives CASSPGTGGTDTQYF.